This paragraph reports one T cell receptor beta chain. Antigen: not known. This entry belongs to a study of cytomegalovirus exposure and HLA in healthy donors. CDR3 length: 17 residues. Germline V lookup: CDR1 GTSNPN, CDR2 SVGIG (reference sequence). The trim removed 3 bases at V and 4 bases at J, leaving 13 bases unmatched. The protocol was immunoSEQ multiplex PCR, while the TCRdb copy is restricted to in-frame clones and leaves out a portion. This sample has around 190,000 clones; about three quarters occur once, and the top ten carry 1% to 1.5%. Overall study results and limits: In a later analysis, first-cohort TCR clusters were found to tend to co-occur in the 95 to 150 validation repertoires. Investigators reported around 150 TCR beta chains as tied to cytomegalovirus.

The V and J genes are TRBV30 and TRBJ1-4; 8 nucleotides match TRBD1. This receptor was identified in a woman in her twenties or thirties in good health and CMV-seronegative. Sample: PBMCs. The CDR3 spells CAWRPRTGRSLNEKLFF. The CDR3 DNA sequence: TGTGCCTGGAGGCCAAGGACAGGGAGGTCTCTTAATGAAAAACTGTTTTTT.